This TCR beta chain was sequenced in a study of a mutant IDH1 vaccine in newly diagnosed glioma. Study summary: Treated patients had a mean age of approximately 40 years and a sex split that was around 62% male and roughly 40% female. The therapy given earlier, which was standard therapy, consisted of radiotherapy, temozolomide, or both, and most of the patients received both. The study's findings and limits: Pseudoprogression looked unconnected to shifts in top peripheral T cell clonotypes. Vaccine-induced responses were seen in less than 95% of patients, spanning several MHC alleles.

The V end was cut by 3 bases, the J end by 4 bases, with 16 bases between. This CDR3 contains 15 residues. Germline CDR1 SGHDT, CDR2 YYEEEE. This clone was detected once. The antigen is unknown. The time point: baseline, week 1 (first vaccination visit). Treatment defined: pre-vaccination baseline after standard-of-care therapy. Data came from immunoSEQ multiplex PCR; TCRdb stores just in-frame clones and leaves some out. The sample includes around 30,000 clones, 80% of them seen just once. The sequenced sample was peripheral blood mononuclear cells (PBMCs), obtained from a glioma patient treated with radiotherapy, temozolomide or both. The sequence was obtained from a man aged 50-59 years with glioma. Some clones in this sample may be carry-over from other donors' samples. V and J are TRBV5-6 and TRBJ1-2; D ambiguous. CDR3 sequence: CASSSGGFTVYGYTF. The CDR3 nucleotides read TGTGCCAGCAGCTCAGGAGGATTTACCGTCTATGGCTACACCTTC. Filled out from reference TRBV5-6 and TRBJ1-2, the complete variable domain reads DAGVTQSPTHLIKTRGQQVTLRCSPKSGHDTVSWYQQALGQGPQFIFQYYEEEERQRGNFPDRFSGHQFPNYSSELNVNALLLGDSALYLCASSSGGFTVYGYTFGSGTRLTVV.